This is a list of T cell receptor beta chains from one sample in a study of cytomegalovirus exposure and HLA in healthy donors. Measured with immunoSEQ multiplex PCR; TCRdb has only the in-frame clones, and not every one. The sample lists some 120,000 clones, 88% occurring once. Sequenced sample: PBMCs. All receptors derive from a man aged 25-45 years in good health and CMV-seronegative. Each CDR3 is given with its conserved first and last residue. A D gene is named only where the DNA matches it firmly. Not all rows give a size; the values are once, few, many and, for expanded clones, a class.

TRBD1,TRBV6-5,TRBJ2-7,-,TGTGCCAGCAGCCCTGACAGGGGACCCTCCTACGAGCAGTACTTC,CASSPDRGPSYEQYF
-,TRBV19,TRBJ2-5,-,TGTGCCAGTACTAAGACGGGGCAAGAGACCCAGTACTTC,CASTKTGQETQYF
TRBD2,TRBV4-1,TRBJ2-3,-,TGCGCCAGCAGCAGACGGACTAGCGGATCTAGCACAGATACGCAGTATTTT,CASSRRTSGSSTDTQYF
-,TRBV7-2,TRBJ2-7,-,TGTGCCAGCAGCATTGGGACTGACTACGAGCAGTACTTC,CASSIGTDYEQYF
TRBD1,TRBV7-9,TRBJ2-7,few,TGTGCCAGCAGCTCGAGGACAGGACACTACGAGCAGTACTTC,CASSSRTGHYEQYF
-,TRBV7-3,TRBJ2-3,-,TGTGCCAGCAGCTTTGTCGCCAGCCGAGGAGATACGCAGTATTTT,CASSFVASRGDTQYF
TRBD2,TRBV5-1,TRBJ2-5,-,TGCGCCAGCAGCTTGGCCGGGGAGGGTTCTTACTTC,CASSLAGEGSYF
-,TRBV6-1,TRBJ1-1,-,TGTGCCAGCAGTGAATCTGTGAACACTGAAGCTTTCTTT,CASSESVNTEAFF
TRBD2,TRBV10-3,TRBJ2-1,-,TGTGCCACCCGACTAGCGGGAGGCTACAATGAGCAGTTCTTC,CATRLAGGYNEQFF
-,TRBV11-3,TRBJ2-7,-,TGTGCCAGCAGCTCGGGGGGGACAGACACCTACGAGCAGTACTTC,CASSSGGTDTYEQYF
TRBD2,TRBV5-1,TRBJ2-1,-,TGCGCCAGCAGCGGGCTAGCGGGAGGGAACAATGAGCAGTTCTTC,CASSGLAGGNNEQFF
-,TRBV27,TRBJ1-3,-,TGTGCCAGCTTCGCAGGGGCTGGAAACACCATATATTTT,CASFAGAGNTIYF
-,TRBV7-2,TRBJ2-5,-,TGTGCCAGCAGCTTATCCGGTCTACAAGAGACCCAGTACTTC,CASSLSGLQETQYF
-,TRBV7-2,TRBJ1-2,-,TGTGCCAGCAGCTTAAGACCCAGGGGCGACTATGGCTACACCTTC,CASSLRPRGDYGYTF
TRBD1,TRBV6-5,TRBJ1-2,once,TGTGCCAGCAGTTTGACAGGGCTTGGGGACTATGGCTACACCTTC,CASSLTGLGDYGYTF
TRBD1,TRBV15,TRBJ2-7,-,TGTGCCACCAGCACCCGACAGGGGTCAATTCTCTACGAGCAGTACTTC,CATSTRQGSILYEQYF
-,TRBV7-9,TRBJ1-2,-,TGTGCCAGCAGCGCTGACAACACCTATGGCTACACCTTC,CASSADNTYGYTF
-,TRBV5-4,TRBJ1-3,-,TGTGCCAGCAGCTTGGGGAACAGGGATGAGAACACCATATATTTT,CASSLGNRDENTIYF
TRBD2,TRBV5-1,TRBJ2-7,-,TGCGCCAGCAGCCCCGCGGGACTAGCGATGAACGAGCAGTACTTC,CASSPAGLAMNEQYF
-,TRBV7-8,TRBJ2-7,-,TGTGCCAGCAGGTTACCAGGGGTCTCCTACGAGCAGTACTTC,CASRLPGVSYEQYF
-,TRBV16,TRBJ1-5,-,TGTGCCAGCAGCCGCTCCCGGCAGGGGATTAGGGGAGCCCAGCCCCAGCATTTT,CASSRSRQGIRGAQPQHF
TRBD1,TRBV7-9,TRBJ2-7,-,TGTGCCAGCGGGTCCCGACAGGGGGGACAAGGCGAGCAGTACTTC,CASGSRQGGQGEQYF
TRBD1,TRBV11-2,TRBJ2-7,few,TGTGCCAGCAGCCCTATACAGGGGTACGAGCAGTACTTC,CASSPIQGYEQYF
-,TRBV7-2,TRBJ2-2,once,TGTGCCAGCAGCCGGAGGGCTAGTGGCACCGGGGAGCTGTTTTTT,CASSRRASGTGELFF
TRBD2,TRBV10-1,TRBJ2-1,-,TGCGCCAGCAGTGACACTAGCGGCGGTTACAATGAGCAGTTCTTC,CASSDTSGGYNEQFF
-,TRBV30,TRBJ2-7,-,TGTGCCTGGAAGGTTCGGGGAACCTACGAGCAGTACTTC,CAWKVRGTYEQYF
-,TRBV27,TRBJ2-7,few,TGTGCCAGCAGTTGGGCCCAAGCCTACGAGCAGTACTTC,CASSWAQAYEQYF
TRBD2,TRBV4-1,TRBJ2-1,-,TGCGCCAGCAGCCAAGGACTAGCGACCTACAATGAGCAGTTCTTC,CASSQGLATYNEQFF
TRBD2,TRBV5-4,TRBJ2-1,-,TGTGCCAGCAGCTCAATAGCGGGAGAGCTAAATTACAATGAGCAGTTCTTC,CASSSIAGELNYNEQFF
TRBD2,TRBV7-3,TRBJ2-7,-,TGTGCCAGCAGCTTACGGTCTAGCGGGTTAAGATACGAGCAGTACTTC,CASSLRSSGLRYEQYF
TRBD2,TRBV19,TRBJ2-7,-,TGTGCCAGTAATGAGGCTAGCGGCTCCTACGAGCAGTACTTC,CASNEASGSYEQYF
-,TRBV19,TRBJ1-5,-,TGTGCCAGTAGTATTCGGAACAGACCCAACAACAATCAGCCCCAGCATTTT,CASSIRNRPNNNQPQHF
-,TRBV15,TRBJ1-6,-,TGTGCCACCAAGGCGGGGGGGAATTCACCCCTCCACTTT,CATKAGGNSPLHF
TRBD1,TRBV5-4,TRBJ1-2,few,TGTGCCAGCAGCCCCGAGGAGGGGGCTCTTAGTGGCTACACCTTC,CASSPEEGALSGYTF
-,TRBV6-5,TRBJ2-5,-,TGTGCCAGCAGTTACTCACCGGTCGCGTACCAAGAGACCCAGTACTTC,CASSYSPVAYQETQYF
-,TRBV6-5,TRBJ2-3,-,TGTGCCAGCAGGGAGGGACAGTCCGGTGATACGCAGTATTTT,CASREGQSGDTQYF
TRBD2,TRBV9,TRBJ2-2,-,TGTGCCAGCAGCAATCAAGCGGGAGGGCAGGGGTTGGTCAACACCGGGGAGCTGTTTTTT,CASSNQAGGQGLVNTGELFF
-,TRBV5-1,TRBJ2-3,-,TGCGCCAGCAGCTTGACCCCGTTAGGGGCCGGCCACACTACGCAGTATTTT,CASSLTPLGAGHTTQYF
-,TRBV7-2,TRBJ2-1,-,TGTGCCAGCAGCTTCAGGGTGAGCAATGAGCAGTTCTTC,CASSFRVSNEQFF
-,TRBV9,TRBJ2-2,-,TGTGCCAGCAGCGTAGTGGGTAGCGGTCTGTCCGCCGGGGAGCTGTTTTTT,CASSVVGSGLSAGELFF
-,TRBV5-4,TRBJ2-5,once,TGTGCCAGCAGCTTGGCCCAGGACCAAGAGACCCAGTACTTC,CASSLAQDQETQYF
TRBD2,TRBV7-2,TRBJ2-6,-,TGTGCCAGCAGCAGACGACTAGCGGGCGCCTCGACAGGGGCCAACGTCCTGACTTTC,CASSRRLAGASTGANVLTF
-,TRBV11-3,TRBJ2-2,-,TGTGCCAGCAGCTTAGCCGAGGGTTGGCGAATCGGGGAGCTGTTTTTT,CASSLAEGWRIGELFF
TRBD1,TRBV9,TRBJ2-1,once,TGTGCCAGCAGCCCGCCAGGGACAGCAGACAATGAGCAGTTCTTC,CASSPPGTADNEQFF
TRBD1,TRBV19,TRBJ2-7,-,TGTGCCAGTAGTATAGCGGCAGGGGGCTCCTACGAGCAGTACTTC,CASSIAAGGSYEQYF
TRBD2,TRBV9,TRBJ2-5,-,TGTGCCAGCAGCCCTCACATGAGCGGGAGTGAGACCCAGTACTTC,CASSPHMSGSETQYF
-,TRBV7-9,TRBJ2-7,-,TGTGCCAGCAGCTTAATGACACTAGGCTCCTACGAGCAGTACTTC,CASSLMTLGSYEQYF
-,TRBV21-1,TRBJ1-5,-,TGTGCCAGCAGCAAAGACCCTGCGAATCAGCCCCAGCATTTT,CASSKDPANQPQHF
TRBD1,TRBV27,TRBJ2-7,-,TGTGCCAGCAGACGCAGGGGGCTCACCTACGAGCAGTACTTC,CASRRRGLTYEQYF
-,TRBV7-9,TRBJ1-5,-,TGTGCCAGCAGCTTAGGAGGGAGTCGCTATCAGCCCCAGCATTTT,CASSLGGSRYQPQHF
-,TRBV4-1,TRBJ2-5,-,TGCGCCAGCAGCCAAGTCGGCGGAGAGACCGGGACCCAGTACTTC,CASSQVGGETGTQYF
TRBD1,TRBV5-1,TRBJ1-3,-,TGCGCCAGCAGCTCCCAGGGGGAGCGAAACACCATATATTTT,CASSSQGERNTIYF
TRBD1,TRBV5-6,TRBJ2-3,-,TGTGCCAGCGATTCGGACAGGGGGTTACATACGCAGTATTTT,CASDSDRGLHTQYF